These 15 T cell receptor beta chains were all obtained from the same sample, sequenced in a study of T cell changes during pregnancy in multiple sclerosis. The protocol was immunoSEQ multiplex PCR, while the TCRdb copy is restricted to in-frame clones and leaves out a portion. The sample records fewer than 60,000 clones, 80% to 95% being singletons. The input for sequencing was peripheral blood, taken after pregnancy. These receptors were collected from a female donor in good health, enrolled as a control in a pregnancy study.

The chain employs TRBV5-4 and TRBJ2-1, with 12 bases aligning to TRBD2. The CDR3 has 16 residues. J gave up 7 bases and V 3 bases, and 8 bases lay outside the gene matches. The V gene's germline CDR1 is SGHNT and CDR2 YYREEE (reference sequence). In DNA form, the CDR3 reads TGTGCCAGCAGCTCTCAGACTAGCGGGAGAATGAATGAGCAGTTCTTC. Translation: CASSSQTSGRMNEQFF.

J is TRBJ2-3 and V is TRBV7-9; 15 bases agree with TRBD2. V lost 5 bases, J lost 6 bases, and 6 bases stayed unmatched. Germline CDR1 and CDR2: SEHNR and FQNEAQ (reference sequence). The length of the CDR3 is 16 residues. CDR3 in amino acids: CASSPGLAGGVDTQYF. The CDR3 region has the DNA TGTGCCAGCAGCCCGGGACTAGCGGGGGGAGTGGATACGCAGTATTTT.

The V call is TRBV9, the J call TRBJ1-3; D perhaps matches TRBD1 (6 bases). Trimming cost V 0 bases and J 1 base, with 11 bases left between them. Looked up from germline, CDR1 is SGDLS and CDR2 is YYNGEE. This CDR3 is built from 16 residues. The CDR3 is CASSVEGQRSGNTIYF. The CDR3 region has the DNA TGTGCCAGCAGCGTAGAAGGACAGCGATCTGGAAACACCATATATTTT.

This clone was seen only a few times. The chain couples TRBV28 to TRBJ2-7, with a tentative D call TRBD1 (6 bases). This CDR3 spans 13 amino acids. In germline, CDR1 is MDHEN, CDR2 SYDVKM. V was shortened by 5 bases and J by 5 bases, with 13 bases between the two germline ends. This CDR3 is CASSLTGLHEQYF. In DNA, the CDR3 is TGTGCCAGCAGTCTTACAGGGCTCCACGAGCAGTACTTC. The full variable domain, its missing parts supplied by reference TRBV28 and TRBJ2-7, is DVKVTQSSRYLVKRTGEKVFLECVQDMDHENMFWYRQDPGLGLRLIYFSYDVKMKEKGDIPEGYSVSREKKERFSLILESASTNQTSMYLCASSLTGLHEQYFGPGTRLTVT.

CDR3 sequence: CASSQEGVNTEAFF. The CDR3 DNA reads as TGTGCCAGCAGCCAAGAAGGAGTGAACACTGAAGCTTTCTTT. This rearrangement joins TRBV4-2 to TRBJ1-1; D gene ambiguous. The V gene's germline CDR1 is LGHNA and CDR2 YNFKEQ. Deletions cut 0 bases from V and 0 bases from J, with 5 bases between. The CDR3 consists of 14 residues.

The chain is built from TRBV10-3 and TRBJ1-1, with a possible D match to TRBD1 (6 bases). Germline CDR1 is ENHRY and CDR2 is SYGVKD. This CDR3 comprises 14 residues. V was cut by 5 bases and J by 1 base, with 11 bases left in between. For the CDR3, the DNA is TGTGCCATCAGTTCGGACAGACAGAACACTGAAGCTTTCTTT. It is translated as CAISSDRQNTEAFF.

The chain has TRBV27 and TRBJ2-7, with 8 bases matching TRBD1. CDR3 size: 14 residues. J lost 4 bases, V lost 7 bases, and 9 bases had no gene match. Per germline, CDR1 MNHEY and CDR2 SMNVEV (reference sequence). CDR3 nucleotide sequence: TGTGCCAGCATCCCTTCAGGGACAGGTTACGAGCAGTACTTC. It specifies CASIPSGTGYEQYF.

The chain carries TRBV5-4 and TRBJ2-1, with 9 bases that match TRBD2. The CDR3 length is 16 residues. The germline V gene has CDR1 SGHNT and CDR2 YYREEE (reference sequence). J gave up 4 bases and V 0 bases, and 5 bases lay outside the gene matches. The CDR3: CASSLGAGGTYNEQFF. CDR3 in DNA: TGTGCCAGCAGCTTGGGTGCGGGAGGGACATACAATGAGCAGTTCTTC.

The genes are TRBV27 and TRBJ1-2; D is unclear. CDR1 and CDR2 from the germline V gene are MNHEY and SMNVEV (reference sequence). There are 15 residues in the CDR3. Trimming cost V 4 bases and J 7 bases, with 19 bases left between them. For the CDR3, the DNA is TGTGCCAGCAGTTCGCCCTCGGGGTCCGCTCCTGGCTACACCTTC. This codes for CASSSPSGSAPGYTF.

The J gene is TRBJ1-4, the V gene TRBV6-6; D is uncertain. This CDR3 contains 15 residues. Germline values: CDR1 MNHNY, CDR2 SVGAGI (reference sequence). Trimming stripped 2 bases from V and 5 bases from J, with 12 bases between. CDR3 in amino acids: CASSYGGRVNEKLFF. CDR3 DNA sequence: TGTGCCAGCAGTTACGGAGGGCGAGTAAATGAAAAACTGTTTTTT.

The CDR3: CASRLQGANYNEQFF. DNA of the CDR3: TGTGCCAGCAGACTACAGGGGGCTAACTACAATGAGCAGTTCTTC. The chain links TRBV27 to TRBJ2-1; 9 bases align to TRBD1. With 6 bases clipped from V and 3 bases from J, the junction kept 6 bases outside the gene matches. Germline CDR1 is MNHEY and CDR2 is SMNVEV (reference sequence). This CDR3 is built from 15 residues.

The chain links TRBV5-1 to TRBJ2-6; 8 bases are a match to TRBD2. V dropped 3 bases and J dropped 4; count of bases not matched to a gene: 9. The V gene's germline CDR1 is SGHRS and CDR2 YFSETQ. The CDR3 runs 17 residues. The CDR3 spells CASSYWTGGAGANVLTF. The CDR3 DNA is TGCGCCAGCAGCTATTGGACCGGGGGGGCAGGGGCCAACGTCCTGACTTTC.

The rearrangement links TRBV2 to TRBJ2-2; 9 bases agree with TRBD2. The germline gives CDR1 SNHLY, CDR2 FYNNEI. The CDR3 has 15 amino acids. Trimming cost V 6 bases and J 4 bases; bases outside gene matches: 6. The CDR3, as DNA: TGTGCCAGCAGGCCGGGGACTAGCATCACCGGGGAGCTGTTTTTT. This translates into CASRPGTSITGELFF.

CDR3 in DNA: TGTGCCAGCAGCTTATCAGCGGATTCACCCCTCCACTTT. Translating gives CASSLSADSPLHF. V gene TRBV7-9 combines with J gene TRBJ1-6, with no clear D. V dropped 2 bases and J dropped 8 bases, with 7 bases sitting between them. CDR3 size: 13 residues. Germline V gene lookup returns CDR1 SEHNR and CDR2 FQNEAQ (reference sequence).

The genes are TRBV4-1 and TRBJ2-7; a weak D match, TRBD2 (5 bases). CDR1 is MGHRA, CDR2 YSYEKL, per germline. The ends were cut back, 4 bases at V and 2 bases at J, with 21 bases in the middle. The CDR3 runs 17 residues. This CDR3 reads CASSPRDGPGPTYEQYF. For the CDR3, the DNA is TGCGCCAGCAGCCCACGGGATGGGCCTGGCCCTACCTACGAGCAGTACTTC.